This T cell receptor beta chain was captured in a study of molecular identifiers for immune sequencing clone quantification. General study findings and limits: A shared barcode on identical TCR molecules could lead to underestimated sizes for highly expanded clones.

Note on this clonotype: Its antigen is still unknown.

Sorting recovered naive CD8 T cells on a CD8+CD4-CCR7+CD45RA+ profile. Previously described methods with listed TCR primers produced the bulk TCR libraries. TCRdb independently ran MiXCR on the PCR reads; one entry per CDR3 protein. The sample consists of 400,000 to 600,000 distinct CDR3 sequences, under 30% of them appearing once. This receptor was identified in a human donor in good health. Some libraries in this study had Jurkat cell RNA spiked in. Sequenced material: naive CD8+ T cells from blood, with Jurkat cell RNA spiked in. Subset noted: FACS-sorted CD8+CD4-CCR7+CD45RA+ naive T cells.

DNA for the CDR3: TGCAGTGCTGGACTAGCGGGAGAAGTAGATACGCAGTATTTT. Its protein product is CSAGLAGEVDTQYF. The rearrangement links TRBV20-1 to TRBJ2-3; 13 nucleotides agree with TRBD2. The J segment lost 5 bases and the V segment lost 5 bases, leaving 4 bases of the junction unmatched. This CDR3 is built from 14 residues. The germline CDR1 and CDR2 sequences are DFQATT and SNEGSKA (reference sequence).